One and the same sample provided the 8 T cell receptor beta chains below, sequenced in a study of OX40 agonist ivuxolimab in advanced cancers. Measured with immunoSEQ multiplex PCR; TCRdb has only the in-frame clones, and not every one. This table has just over 80,000 clones, about 88% appearing once. This sample comprised CD4+ or CD8+ T cells sorted from blood, obtained in a trial of the OX40 agonist ivuxolimab. The receptors were gathered from an adult with an advanced solid tumor such as melanoma, head and neck, liver or kidney cancer.

The sample holds a few counts of this clone. The chain joins TRBV6-1 to TRBJ1-5, with D maybe TRBD1 (5 bases). CDR3 length: 13 amino acids. CDR1 and CDR2 (germline): MNHNS, SASEGT. Trimming cost V 7 bases and J 3 bases, with 10 bases left between them. The CDR3 here is CASIRDYNQPQHF. CDR3 coding DNA: TGTGCCAGCATCCGGGACTACAATCAGCCCCAGCATTTT.

The chain recombines TRBV29-1 with TRBJ1-3; D gene ambiguous. V was trimmed by 6 bases and J by 4 bases, leaving 16 bases between them. The CDR3 covers 14 residues. The germline V gene has CDR1 SQVTM and CDR2 ANQGSEA. The CDR3, as DNA: TGCAGCGTCTTTTCTGGTTCTCTGGGAAACACCATATATTTT. Encoded protein: CSVFSGSLGNTIYF.

The CDR3 region has the DNA TGTGCCAGTAGTACATCAGCGGGAGTAGCAGATGAGCAGTTCTTC. It translates to CASSTSAGVADEQFF. The chain joins TRBV19 to TRBJ2-1; 8 nucleotides match TRBD2. With V trimmed by 4 bases and J by 8 bases, 10 bases remained unmatched. CDR1 is LNHDA, CDR2 SQIVND, per germline (reference sequence). This CDR3 has 15 amino acids.

This sequence joins TRBV9 and TRBJ2-1; 12 bases agree with TRBD2. Trimming took 0 bases from V and 8 from J; bases not matched to a gene: 6. Germline lookup yields CDR1 SGDLS and CDR2 YYNGEE. The CDR3 sequence is 16 residues long. Here the CDR3 DNA reads TGTGCCAGCAGCGTAGAACTAGCGGGAGGAGGCGATGAGCAGTTCTTC. Protein product: CASSVELAGGGDEQFF.

The CDR3 DNA is TGTGCCAGCAGCTTGAGGGGGCGGAACTATGGCTACACCTTC. Protein sequence: CASSLRGRNYGYTF. The rearrangement uses TRBV7-2 and TRBJ1-2; 7 nucleotides match TRBD1. This CDR3 region has 14 residues. Germline assignment: CDR1 SGHTA and CDR2 FQGNSA. J lost 2 bases, V lost 3 bases, and 3 bases had no gene match.

The genes are TRBV5-1 and TRBJ1-4; 9 bases agree with TRBD1. V gave up 3 bases and J gave up 0 bases; unmatched junction bases: 0. The CDR3 runs to 15 residues. In germline, CDR1 is SGHRS, CDR2 YFSETQ. CDR3 coding DNA: TGCGCCAGCAGCTGGACAGGGGCAACTAATGAAAAACTGTTTTTT. Translated: CASSWTGATNEKLFF.

V usage is TRBV6-6 and J usage is TRBJ1-1; D is unclear. This CDR3 comprises 13 residues. CDR1 and CDR2 (germline): MNHNY, SVGAGI (reference sequence). V gave up 1 base and J gave up 5 bases, with 8 bases separating them. DNA for the CDR3: TGTGCCAGCAGTTACTTAAGAGAAACTGAAGCTTTCTTT. Translating gives CASSYLRETEAFF.

V and J are TRBV11-2 and TRBJ2-5, with D perhaps being TRBD1 or TRBD2 (5 bases each). Germline assignment: CDR1 SGHAT and CDR2 FQNNGV. The CDR3 runs 15 residues. V was pared by 8 bases and J by 4 bases, with 20 bases between. CDR3 nucleotide sequence: TGTGCCAGCGAGGGGACCCGAACTAGGGGAGAGACCCAGTACTTC. This codes for CASEGTRTRGETQYF.